This T cell receptor (beta chain) was found in a study of blood T cell repertoires in COVID-19. The wider study: Some COVID-19 samples were acute and others convalescent; all came from the United States, Italy and Spain. Nucleic acid was either cDNA or gDNA, and it came from T cells, B-cell-depleted T cells, or PBMCs.

The sample holds one count of this clone. Trimming stripped 1 base from V and 2 bases from J, with 5 bases between. Germline CDR1 SGDLS, CDR2 YYNGEE. This CDR3 comprises 13 residues. Original handling: Researchers report that nucleated cell counts were estimated from reference gene primer amplification. Libraries were prepared by immunoSEQ multiplex PCR; TCRdb keeps only in-frame clonotypes and omits some of them. Clone size and the V and J calls come from that table; the DNA yielded D and trimming. The data contain 220,000 or so clones, about 86% of them seen just once; the ten biggest clones take up 10%. Enrolment of Seattle patients took place during active infection, and they were followed longitudinally.

The clonotype was recovered from a woman between 50 and 59 years old with COVID-19, enrolled during active disease. The sample consisted of peripheral blood. The chain has TRBV9 and TRBJ2-3, with D unclear. CDR3 region: CASSVLSTDTQYF. The CDR3 coding sequence is TGTGCCAGCAGCGTACTTTCCACAGATACGCAGTATTTT.